A selection of T cell receptor beta chains follows, all from one sample in a study of T cell changes during pregnancy in multiple sclerosis. Produced via immunoSEQ multiplex PCR; TCRdb's table is partial and in-frame only. The sample consists of under 75,000 clones, about nine tenths of them appearing once. Sequenced here: CD4+ T cells from peripheral blood mononuclear cells, sampled after pregnancy. These receptors all stem from a female donor with multiple sclerosis, enrolled in a pregnancy study. CDR3s include the opening cysteine and the closing phenylalanine or tryptophan. A D gene is named only where the DNA matches it firmly. Expanded clones get a size class; other rows say once, few or many, or leave the size out.

J gene	V gene	clone size	D gene	CDR3 DNA	CDR3 protein
TRBJ2-3	TRBV10-3	.	.	TGTGCCATCAGTGAGGGGCTAGCAGCCACAGATACGCAGTATTTT	CAISEGLAATDTQYF
TRBJ2-7	TRBV19	.	.	TGTGCCAGTAGTATTCCGGGGACTGGCGAGCAGTACTTC	CASSIPGTGEQYF
TRBJ1-1	TRBV5-1	.	.	TGCGCCAGCAGCTTGTCAGGGAACCCCATGAACACTGAAGCTTTCTTT	CASSLSGNPMNTEAFF
TRBJ2-1	TRBV27	.	.	TGTGCCAGCAGTTTATGGGGGACTCCTCCCGAGCAGTTCTTC	CASSLWGTPPEQFF
TRBJ2-5	TRBV2	.	TRBD2	TGTGCCAGCAGGGTCCTAGTCGGGGGGCAAGAGACCCAGTACTTC	CASRVLVGGQETQYF
TRBJ2-5	TRBV10-2	once	TRBD2	TGCGCCAGCAGTGAGTCGCGGTGGGCGGGAGGGCCCCAAGAGACCCAGTACTTC	CASSESRWAGGPQETQYF
TRBJ1-3	TRBV19	.	TRBD1	TGTGCCAGTAGTGTGGACAGGGGAAACACCATATATTTT	CASSVDRGNTIYF
TRBJ1-6	TRBV19	.	.	TGTGCCAGTAGTATTGGAGGGGATGGGTCACCCCTCCACTTT	CASSIGGDGSPLHF
TRBJ2-7	TRBV7-8	.	TRBD1	TGTGCCAGCAGCTTGGAGCAGGGGGCCTCCTACGAGCAGTACTTC	CASSLEQGASYEQYF
TRBJ2-7	TRBV6-5	.	TRBD1	TGTGCCAGCAGTTATTTACAGGGGGCGTCCTACGAGCAGTACTTC	CASSYLQGASYEQYF
TRBJ1-2	TRBV28	.	.	TGTGCCAGCAGGGATCGGGGACTCCGAGGCGGCTACACCTTC	CASRDRGLRGGYTF
TRBJ2-1	TRBV27	.	TRBD2	TGTGCCAGCAGTACTATAGCGGGAAAGAATGAGCAGTTCTTC	CASSTIAGKNEQFF
TRBJ2-3	TRBV11-2	.	TRBD2	TGTGCCAGCAGCTTAGTCCCGGGGGGGCTCTTAGCAAATACGCAGTATTTT	CASSLVPGGLLANTQYF
TRBJ1-5	TRBV5-4	.	.	TGTGCCAGCAGCCAGGAGGGAGGGAGTCAGCCCCAGCATTTT	CASSQEGGSQPQHF
TRBJ1-1	TRBV5-1	.	.	TGCGCCAGCAGTCCGGAGGGGACTGAAGCTTTCTTT	CASSPEGTEAFF
TRBJ2-1	TRBV7-9	.	TRBD2	TGTGCCAGCAGCTTAACAAGCGGGGGGGCTCGCAATGAGCAGTTCTTC	CASSLTSGGARNEQFF
TRBJ1-5	TRBV6-5	.	TRBD1	TGTGCCAGCAGCCCCGGGACAGGGATGGGTCAGCCCCAGCATTTT	CASSPGTGMGQPQHF
TRBJ1-6	TRBV7-3	.	.	TGTGCCAGCAGCTTAAATGGGGCAGGGGAGGGACCCCTCCACTTT	CASSLNGAGEGPLHF
TRBJ1-3	TRBV28	.	TRBD1	TGTGCCAGCACCATGGGACAGACCTCTGGAAACACCATATATTTT	CASTMGQTSGNTIYF
TRBJ2-5	TRBV7-9	.	.	TGTGCCAGCAGCTCCGTAGAGACCCAGTACTTC	CASSSVETQYF
TRBJ1-1	TRBV19	.	.	TGTGCCAGTAGTGCCGGGAGGGGCACTGAAGCTTTCTTT	CASSAGRGTEAFF
TRBJ2-5	TRBV19	.	TRBD1	TGTGCCAGTAGTATGGGACAGGGAGGCGAGACCCAGTACTTC	CASSMGQGGETQYF
TRBJ1-3	TRBV7-9	.	.	TGTGCCAGCAGCTTAGCCAGGTCGAACACCATATATTTT	CASSLARSNTIYF
TRBJ1-2	TRBV6-1	.	.	TGTGCCAGCAGTGAAGGGGGCAGAGCTAACTATGGCTACACCTTC	CASSEGGRANYGYTF
TRBJ2-5	TRBV27	.	TRBD1	TGTGCCAGCAGGTCTCGACAGGGGGACCAAGAGACCCAGTACTTC	CASRSRQGDQETQYF
TRBJ1-2	TRBV6-5	.	.	TGTGCCAGCAGCGCGCGGGGGTTGGGAGACTATGGCTACACCTTC	CASSARGLGDYGYTF
TRBJ2-7	TRBV7-3	.	.	TGTGCCAGCAGCACGACAGCTTCAGCCTACGAGCAGTACTTC	CASSTTASAYEQYF
TRBJ1-1	TRBV7-3	.	.	TGTGCCAGCAGCATAAACGGGGGGCGTGAAGCTTTCTTT	CASSINGGREAFF
TRBJ2-2	TRBV25-1	.	.	TGTGCCAGCAGTGAAGAAAGAGTGACCGGGGAGCTGTTTTTT	CASSEERVTGELFF
TRBJ1-2	TRBV5-1	.	.	TGCGCCAGCAGCGGTTCCGGGACAAGGGGAGTAAACTATGGCTACACCTTC	CASSGSGTRGVNYGYTF
TRBJ1-1	TRBV5-4	.	TRBD1	TGTGCCAGCAGCTTGTGGGGACAGGGAAACACTGAAGCTTTCTTT	CASSLWGQGNTEAFF
TRBJ2-7	TRBV5-4	.	TRBD1	TGTGCCAGTACCGGGACAGGGTTGTCCGAGCAGTACTTC	CASTGTGLSEQYF
TRBJ2-7	TRBV5-5	.	TRBD2	TGTGCCAGCAGCTCCGGACTAGCGGGAGTAATGGGGACCTACGAGCAGTACTTC	CASSSGLAGVMGTYEQYF